This T cell receptor (beta chain) was found in a study of blood T cell repertoires in COVID-19. The data were produced by immunoSEQ multiplex PCR, yet TCRdb's version contains in-frame clones alone and is incomplete. The sample holds about 140,000 clones, approximately 80% seen once. Trimming removed 0 bases from V and 10 bases from J, with 7 bases in between. Looked up from germline, CDR1 is GTSNPN and CDR2 is SVGIG (reference sequence). The CDR3 consists of 12 residues. Participants, roughly 18 to 100 years old, spanned approximately 26 US areas. Clinical histories supplied by participants themselves formed the basis of cohort assignment.

The sample comprised PBMCs or T cells enriched from blood (not recorded which). This TCR derives from a woman aged 18-29 years who had been exposed to COVID-19. The chain joins TRBV30 to TRBJ1-6; D unclear. CDR3 nucleotides: TGTGCCTGGAGTGTACGGGTCTCACCCCTCCACTTT. Residues: CAWSVRVSPLHF.